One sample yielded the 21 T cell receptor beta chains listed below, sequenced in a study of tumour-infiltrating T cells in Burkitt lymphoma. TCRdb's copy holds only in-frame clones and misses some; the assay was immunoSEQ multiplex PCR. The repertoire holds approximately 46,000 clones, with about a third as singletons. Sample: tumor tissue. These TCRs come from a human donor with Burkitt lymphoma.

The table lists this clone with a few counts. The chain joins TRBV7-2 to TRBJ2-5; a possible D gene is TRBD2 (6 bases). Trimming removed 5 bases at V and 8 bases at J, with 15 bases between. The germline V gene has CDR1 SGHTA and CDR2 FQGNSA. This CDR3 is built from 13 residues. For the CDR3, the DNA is TGTGCCAGCAGCGGGGACTCCCAGCGAACCCAGTACTTC. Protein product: CASSGDSQRTQYF.

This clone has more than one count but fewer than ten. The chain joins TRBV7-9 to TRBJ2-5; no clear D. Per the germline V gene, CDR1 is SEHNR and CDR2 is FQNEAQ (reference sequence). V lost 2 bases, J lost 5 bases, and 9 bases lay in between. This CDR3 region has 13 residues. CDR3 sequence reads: CASSLSVGETQYF. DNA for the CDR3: TGTGCCAGCAGCTTATCCGTGGGGGAGACCCAGTACTTC.

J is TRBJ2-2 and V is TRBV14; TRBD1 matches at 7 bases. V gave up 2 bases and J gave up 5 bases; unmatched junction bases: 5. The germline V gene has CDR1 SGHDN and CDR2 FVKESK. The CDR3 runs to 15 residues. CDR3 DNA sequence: TGTGCCAGCAGCCAAAGCCCAGGGGGTACCGGGGAGCTGTTTTTT. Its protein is CASSQSPGGTGELFF.

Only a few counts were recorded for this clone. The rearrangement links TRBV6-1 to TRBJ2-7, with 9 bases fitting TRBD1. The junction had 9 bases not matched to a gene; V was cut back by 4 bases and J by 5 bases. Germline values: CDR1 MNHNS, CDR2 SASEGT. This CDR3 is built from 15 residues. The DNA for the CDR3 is TGTGCCAGCAGTGTGGCCGGGACAGGGACCCACGAGCAGTACTTC. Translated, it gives CASSVAGTGTHEQYF.

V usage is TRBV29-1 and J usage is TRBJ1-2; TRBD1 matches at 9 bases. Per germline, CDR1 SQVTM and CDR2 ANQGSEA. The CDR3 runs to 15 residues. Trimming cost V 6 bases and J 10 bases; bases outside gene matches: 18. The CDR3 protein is CSVLDADRGAVIYTF. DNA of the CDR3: TGCAGCGTCCTAGACGCTGACAGGGGGGCTGTGATCTACACCTTC.

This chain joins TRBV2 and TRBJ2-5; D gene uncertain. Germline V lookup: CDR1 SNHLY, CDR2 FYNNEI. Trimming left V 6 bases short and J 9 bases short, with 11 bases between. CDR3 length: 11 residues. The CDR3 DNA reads TGTGCCAGCAGCCCCTCAGCGTCCCAGTACTTC. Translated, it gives CASSPSASQYF.

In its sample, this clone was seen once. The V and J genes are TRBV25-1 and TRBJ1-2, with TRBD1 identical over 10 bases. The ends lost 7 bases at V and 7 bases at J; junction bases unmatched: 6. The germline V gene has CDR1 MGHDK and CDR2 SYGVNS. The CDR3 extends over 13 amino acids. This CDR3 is CASTPGQGVGYTF. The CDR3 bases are TGTGCCAGCACACCAGGACAGGGGGTTGGCTACACCTTC.

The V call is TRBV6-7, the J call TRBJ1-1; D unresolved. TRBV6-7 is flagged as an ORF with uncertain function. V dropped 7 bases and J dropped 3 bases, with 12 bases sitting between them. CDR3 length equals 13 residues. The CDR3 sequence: CASMPGLDTEAFF. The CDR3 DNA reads TGTGCCAGCATGCCGGGGTTGGACACTGAAGCTTTCTTT.

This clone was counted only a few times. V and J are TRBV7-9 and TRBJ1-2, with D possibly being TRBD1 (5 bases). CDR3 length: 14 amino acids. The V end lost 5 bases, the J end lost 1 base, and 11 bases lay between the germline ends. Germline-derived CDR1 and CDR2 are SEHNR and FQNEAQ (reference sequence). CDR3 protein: CASSRDAINYGYTF. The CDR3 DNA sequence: TGTGCCAGCAGCCGGGACGCCATTAACTATGGCTACACCTTC. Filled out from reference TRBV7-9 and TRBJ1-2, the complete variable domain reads DTGVSQNPRHKITKRGQNVTFRCDPISEHNRLYWYRQTLGQGPEFLTYFQNEAQLEKSRLLSDRFSAERPKGSFSTLEIQRTEQGDSAMYLCASSRDAINYGYTFGSGTRLTVV.

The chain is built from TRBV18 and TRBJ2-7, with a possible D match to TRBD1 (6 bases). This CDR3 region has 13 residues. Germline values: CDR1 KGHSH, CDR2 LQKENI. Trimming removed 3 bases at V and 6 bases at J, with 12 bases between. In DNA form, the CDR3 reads TGTGCCAGCTCACCGCTACAGGGCTCCGAGCAGTACTTC. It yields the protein CASSPLQGSEQYF.

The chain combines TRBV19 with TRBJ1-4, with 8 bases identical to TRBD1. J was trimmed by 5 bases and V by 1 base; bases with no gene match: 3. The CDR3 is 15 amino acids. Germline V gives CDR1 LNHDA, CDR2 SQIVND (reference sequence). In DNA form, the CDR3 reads TGTGCCAGTAGTATAGGGACAGGGAAAAATGAAAAACTGTTTTTT. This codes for CASSIGTGKNEKLFF.

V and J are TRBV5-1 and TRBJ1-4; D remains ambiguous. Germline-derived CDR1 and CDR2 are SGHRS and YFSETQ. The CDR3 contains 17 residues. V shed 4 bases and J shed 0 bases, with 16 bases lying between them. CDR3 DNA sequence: TGCGCCAGCAGCCTGACCCCTCCCCATACAACTAATGAAAAACTGTTTTTT. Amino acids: CASSLTPPHTTNEKLFF.

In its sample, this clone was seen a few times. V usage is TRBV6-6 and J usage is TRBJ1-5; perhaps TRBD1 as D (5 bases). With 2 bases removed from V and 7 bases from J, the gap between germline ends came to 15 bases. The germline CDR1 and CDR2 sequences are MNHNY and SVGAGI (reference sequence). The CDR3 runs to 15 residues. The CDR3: CASSYGDPGIQPQHF. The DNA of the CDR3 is TGTGCCAGCAGTTACGGGGACCCGGGGATCCAGCCCCAGCATTTT.

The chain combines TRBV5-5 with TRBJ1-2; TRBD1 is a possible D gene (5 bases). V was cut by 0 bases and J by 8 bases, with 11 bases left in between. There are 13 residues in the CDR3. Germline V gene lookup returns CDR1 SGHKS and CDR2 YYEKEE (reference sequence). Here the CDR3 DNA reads TGTGCCAGCAGCTTGGTGGGGGGAGAGGGCTACACCTTC. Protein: CASSLVGGEGYTF.

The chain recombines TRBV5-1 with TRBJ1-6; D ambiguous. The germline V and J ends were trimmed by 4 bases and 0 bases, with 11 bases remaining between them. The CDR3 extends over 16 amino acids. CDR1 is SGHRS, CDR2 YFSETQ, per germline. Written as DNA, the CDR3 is TGCGCCAGCAGCGATCAGCGCAGCTCCTATAATTCACCCCTCCACTTT. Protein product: CASSDQRSSYNSPLHF.

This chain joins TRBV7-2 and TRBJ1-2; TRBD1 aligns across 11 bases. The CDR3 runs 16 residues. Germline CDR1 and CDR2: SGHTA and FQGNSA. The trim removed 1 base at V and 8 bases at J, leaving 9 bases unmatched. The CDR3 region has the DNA TGTGCCAGCAGCTTAGAGGTGGACAGGGGGCGAGGGGGCTACACCTTC. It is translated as CASSLEVDRGRGGYTF.

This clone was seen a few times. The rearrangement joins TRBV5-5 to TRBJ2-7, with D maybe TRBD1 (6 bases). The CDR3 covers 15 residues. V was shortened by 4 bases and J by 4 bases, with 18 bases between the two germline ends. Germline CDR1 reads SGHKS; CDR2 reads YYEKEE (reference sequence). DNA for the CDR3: TGTGCCAGCAGCGCCGGGTGGGACACCTCTTACGAGCAGTACTTC. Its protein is CASSAGWDTSYEQYF.

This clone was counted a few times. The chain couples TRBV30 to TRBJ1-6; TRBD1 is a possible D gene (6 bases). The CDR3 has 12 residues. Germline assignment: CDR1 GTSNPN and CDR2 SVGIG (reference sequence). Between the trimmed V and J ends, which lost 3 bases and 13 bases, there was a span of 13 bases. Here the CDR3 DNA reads TGTGCCTGGAGCCCTTCTAGGGGGCCCCTCCACTTT. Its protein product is CAWSPSRGPLHF.

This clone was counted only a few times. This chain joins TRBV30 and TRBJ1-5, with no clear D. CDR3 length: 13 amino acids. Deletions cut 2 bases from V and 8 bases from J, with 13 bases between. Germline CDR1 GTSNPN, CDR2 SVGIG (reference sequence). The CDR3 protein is CAWSLQRGEPQHF. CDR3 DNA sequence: TGTGCCTGGAGTCTACAGCGCGGAGAGCCCCAGCATTTT.

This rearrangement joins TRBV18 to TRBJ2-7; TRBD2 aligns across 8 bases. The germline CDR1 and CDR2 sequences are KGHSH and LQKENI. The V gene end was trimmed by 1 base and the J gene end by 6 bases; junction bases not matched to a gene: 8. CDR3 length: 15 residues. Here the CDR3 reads CASSPRSSGGGEQYF. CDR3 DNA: TGTGCCAGCTCACCACGTTCCAGCGGGGGAGGCGAGCAGTACTTC.

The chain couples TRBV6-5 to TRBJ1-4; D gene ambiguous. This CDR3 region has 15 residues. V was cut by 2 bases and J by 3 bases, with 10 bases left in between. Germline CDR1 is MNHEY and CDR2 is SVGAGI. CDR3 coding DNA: TGTGCCAGCAGTTACAACACAGCTTCTAATGAAAAACTGTTTTTT. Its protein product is CASSYNTASNEKLFF.